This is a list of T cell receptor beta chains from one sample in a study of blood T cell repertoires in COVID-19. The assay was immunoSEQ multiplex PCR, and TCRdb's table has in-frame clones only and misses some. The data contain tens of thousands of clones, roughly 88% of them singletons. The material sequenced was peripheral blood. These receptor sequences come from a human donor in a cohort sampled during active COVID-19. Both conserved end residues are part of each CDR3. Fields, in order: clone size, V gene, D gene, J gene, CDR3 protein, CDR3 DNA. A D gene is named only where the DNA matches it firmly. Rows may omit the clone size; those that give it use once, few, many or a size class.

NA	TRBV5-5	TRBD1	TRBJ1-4	CASSPGTGIVDEKLFF	TGTGCCAGCAGCCCCGGGACAGGAATAGTCGATGAAAAACTGTTTTTT
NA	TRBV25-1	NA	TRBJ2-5	CASSRVGAGQETQYF	TGTGCCAGCAGCCGGGTGGGTGCGGGTCAAGAGACCCAGTACTTC
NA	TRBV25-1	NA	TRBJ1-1	CASSEFGLHTEAFF	TGTGCCAGCAGTGAATTTGGTCTACACACTGAAGCTTTCTTT
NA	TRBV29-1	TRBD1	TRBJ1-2	CSVAAGGDYGYTF	TGCAGCGTTGCCGCAGGGGGAGACTATGGCTACACCTTC
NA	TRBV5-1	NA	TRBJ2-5	CASSLGLRQDQETQYF	TGCGCCAGCAGCTTGGGGCTGAGACAAGACCAAGAGACCCAGTACTTC
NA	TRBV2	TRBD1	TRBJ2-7	CASSRDRSSYEQYF	TGTGCCAGCAGCAGGGACAGGAGCTCCTACGAGCAGTACTTC
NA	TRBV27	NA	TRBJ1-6	CASRDGRRNSPLHF	TGTGCCAGCAGAGACGGCAGGCGAAATTCACCCCTCCACTTT
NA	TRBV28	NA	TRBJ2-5	CASSSTGEGTQYF	TGTGCCAGCAGTTCCACGGGAGAAGGGACCCAGTACTTC
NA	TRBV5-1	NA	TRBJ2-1	CASSSHVEQGSYNEQFF	TGCGCCAGCAGCTCGCATGTGGAACAGGGTAGCTACAATGAGCAGTTCTTC
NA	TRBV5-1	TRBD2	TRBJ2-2	CASSLGGSGTGELFF	TGCGCCAGCAGCTTGGGCGGGAGTGGCACCGGGGAGCTGTTTTTT
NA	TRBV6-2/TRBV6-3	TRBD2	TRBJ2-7	CASSRGLAVRIGTYEQYF	TGTGCCAGCAGCCGAGGACTAGCGGTTAGAATTGGGACCTACGAGCAGTACTTC
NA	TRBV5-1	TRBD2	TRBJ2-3	CASSSSWRGGTDTQYF	TGCGCCAGCAGCTCCTCTTGGCGGGGGGGAACAGATACGCAGTATTTT
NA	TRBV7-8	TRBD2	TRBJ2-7	CASSPGASGTYEQYF	TGTGCCAGCAGCCCCGGCGCTAGCGGGACTTACGAGCAGTACTTC
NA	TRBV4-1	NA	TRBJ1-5	CASSHHSGEAQPQHF	TGCGCCAGCAGCCACCACTCCGGGGAGGCTCAGCCCCAGCATTTT
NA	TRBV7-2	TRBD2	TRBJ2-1	CASSLQGRGVSYNEQFF	TGTGCCAGCAGCCTCCAGGGGCGGGGGGTGTCCTACAATGAGCAGTTCTTC
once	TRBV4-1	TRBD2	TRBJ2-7	CASSQDGEGSYEQYF	TGCGCCAGCAGCCAAGATGGGGAGGGATCCTACGAGCAGTACTTC
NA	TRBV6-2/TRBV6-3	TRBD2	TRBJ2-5	CASSYSAGGAETQYF	TGTGCCAGCAGTTACTCAGCGGGAGGCGCAGAGACCCAGTACTTC
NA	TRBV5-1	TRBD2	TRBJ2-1	CASSSTSGGTNEQFF	TGCGCCAGCAGCAGCACTAGCGGGGGGACCAATGAGCAGTTCTTC
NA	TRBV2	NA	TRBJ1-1	CASRQGQYLNTEAFF	TGTGCCAGCAGGCAAGGACAGTATCTGAACACTGAAGCTTTCTTT
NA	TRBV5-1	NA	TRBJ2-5	CASSLDGWETQYF	TGCGCCAGCAGCTTGGACGGGTGGGAGACCCAGTACTTC
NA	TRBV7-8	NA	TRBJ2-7	CASSPPDTNEQYF	TGTGCCAGCAGCCCTCCGGACACGAACGAGCAGTACTTC
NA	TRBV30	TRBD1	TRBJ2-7	CAWSVQAGGRNPYEQYF	TGTGCCTGGAGTGTACAGGCAGGGGGCCGAAACCCCTACGAGCAGTACTTC
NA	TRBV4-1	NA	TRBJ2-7	CASSHGGKGGKTYEQYF	TGCGCCAGCAGCCATGGCGGAAAGGGGGGGAAAACCTACGAGCAGTACTTC
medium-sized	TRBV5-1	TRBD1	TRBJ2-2	CASSQARTGGNTGELFF	TGCGCCAGCAGCCAAGCACGGACAGGGGGGAACACCGGGGAGCTGTTTTTT
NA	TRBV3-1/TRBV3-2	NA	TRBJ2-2	CASSRPLDLTGELFF	TGTGCCAGCAGCCGTCCTCTAGACTTGACCGGGGAGCTGTTTTTT
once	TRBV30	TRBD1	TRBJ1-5	CAWSVRQGGQPQHF	TGTGCCTGGAGTGTACGACAGGGGGGTCAGCCCCAGCATTTT
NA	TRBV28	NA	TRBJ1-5	CAVNQPQHF	TGTGCCGTAAATCAGCCCCAGCATTTT
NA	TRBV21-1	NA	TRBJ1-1	CASSCPVPSDTEAFF	TGTGCCAGCAGCTGCCCGGTCCCGTCCGACACTGAAGCTTTCTTT
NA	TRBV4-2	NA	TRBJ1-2	CASSQDGQSGYTF	TGTGCCAGCAGCCAAGATGGGCAGTCGGGCTACACCTTC
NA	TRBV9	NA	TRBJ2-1	CASSPPDLGNEQFF	TGTGCCAGCAGCCCGCCCGACCTCGGGAATGAGCAGTTCTTC
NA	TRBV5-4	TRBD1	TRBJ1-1	CASSLEGAHTEAFF	TGTGCCAGCAGCTTGGAGGGGGCGCACACTGAAGCTTTCTTT
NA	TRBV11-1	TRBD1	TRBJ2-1	CASSRVPTGYQNEQFF	TGTGCCAGCAGCCGCGTACCGACAGGGTATCAGAATGAGCAGTTCTTC
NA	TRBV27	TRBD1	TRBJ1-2	CASSLGTGGTYGYTF	TGTGCCAGCAGTTTGGGGACAGGGGGCACCTATGGCTACACCTTC
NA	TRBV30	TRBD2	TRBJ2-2	CAWSRDGGAVGELFF	TGTGCCTGGAGTAGAGACGGGGGGGCGGTCGGGGAGCTGTTTTTT
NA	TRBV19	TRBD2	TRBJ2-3	CASSRLAGAPKDTQYF	TGTGCCAGTAGTCGACTAGCGGGGGCCCCCAAGGATACGCAGTATTTT
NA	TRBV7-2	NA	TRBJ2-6	CASSLGGAGANVLTF	TGTGCCAGCAGCTTAGGTGGAGCAGGGGCCAACGTCCTGACTTTC
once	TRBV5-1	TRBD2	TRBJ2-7	CASSFLAVERGSYEQYF	TGCGCCAGCAGCTTCTTGGCGGTGGAGCGGGGTTCCTACGAGCAGTACTTC
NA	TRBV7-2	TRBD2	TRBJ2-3	CASSPPRGSGGQDTQYF	TGTGCCAGCAGCCCCCCGAGGGGTAGCGGGGGGCAAGATACGCAGTATTTT
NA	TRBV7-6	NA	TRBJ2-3	CASSPNTGYSTDTQYF	TGTGCCAGCAGCCCGAACACGGGGTATAGCACAGATACGCAGTATTTT
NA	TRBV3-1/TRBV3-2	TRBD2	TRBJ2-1	CASSRSGPGDEQFF	TGTGCCAGCAGCCGTAGCGGGCCGGGCGATGAGCAGTTCTTC
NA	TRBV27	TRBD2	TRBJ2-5	CASSPTGLAGETQYF	TGTGCCAGCAGTCCCACGGGACTAGCGGGAGAGACCCAGTACTTC
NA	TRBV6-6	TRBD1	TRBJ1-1	CASSPRDRISGNTEAFF	TGTGCCAGCAGTCCCCGGGACAGGATCAGCGGGAACACTGAAGCTTTCTTT
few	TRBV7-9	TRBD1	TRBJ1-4	CASSVGQGGEKLFF	TGTGCCAGCAGCGTGGGACAGGGAGGTGAAAAACTGTTTTTT
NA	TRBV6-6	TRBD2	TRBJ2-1	CASSPSGSDNEQFF	TGTGCCAGCAGTCCAAGCGGGAGTGACAATGAGCAGTTCTTC
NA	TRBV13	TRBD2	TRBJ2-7	CASSLGLAGSYEQYF	TGTGCCAGCAGCTTAGGACTAGCGGGCTCCTACGAGCAGTACTTC
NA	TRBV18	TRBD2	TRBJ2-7	CASSPGTSGRTYEQYF	TGTGCCAGCTCACCAGGGACTAGCGGGAGGACCTACGAGCAGTACTTC
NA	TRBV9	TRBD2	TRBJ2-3	CASSVMERGEDTQYF	TGTGCCAGCAGCGTAATGGAGCGGGGGGAAGATACGCAGTATTTT
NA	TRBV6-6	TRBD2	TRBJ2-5	CASSQPRLAGEETQYF	TGTGCCAGCAGTCAACCTCGACTAGCGGGAGAAGAGACCCAGTACTTC
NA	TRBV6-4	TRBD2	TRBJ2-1	CASSFLAGDYNEQFF	TGTGCCAGCAGTTTCTTAGCGGGAGACTACAATGAGCAGTTCTTC
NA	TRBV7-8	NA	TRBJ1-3	CASSLGPGSGNTIYF	TGTGCCAGCAGCTTAGGCCCAGGCTCTGGAAACACCATATATTTT
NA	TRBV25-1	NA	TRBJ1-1	CASTPGSGTEAFF	TGTGCCAGCACCCCAGGGTCGGGCACTGAAGCTTTCTTT
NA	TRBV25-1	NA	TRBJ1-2	CASSDPTRASGGYTF	TGTGCCAGCAGTGACCCGACTCGTGCCTCGGGAGGCTACACCTTC
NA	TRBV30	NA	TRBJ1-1	CAWSVSGRDTEAFF	TGTGCCTGGAGTGTATCGGGCAGGGATACTGAAGCTTTCTTT
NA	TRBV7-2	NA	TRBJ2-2	CASSPRSSGLAGELFF	TGTGCCAGCAGCCCTCGTTCGAGTGGTTTGGCCGGGGAGCTGTTTTTT
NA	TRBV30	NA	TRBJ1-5	CAWSPGPDQPQHF	TGTGCCTGGAGTCCAGGGCCCGATCAGCCCCAGCATTTT
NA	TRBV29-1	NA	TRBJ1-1	CSVLRGLVSEAFF	TGCAGCGTTCTCCGGGGACTTGTTTCTGAAGCTTTCTTT
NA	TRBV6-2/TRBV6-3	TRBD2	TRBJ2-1	CASSPLAGGPVNEQFF	TGTGCCAGCAGTCCCTTAGCGGGAGGGCCTGTTAATGAGCAGTTCTTC
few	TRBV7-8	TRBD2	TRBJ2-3	CASSLGRLAGSGADTQYF	TGTGCCAGCAGCTTAGGTCGCCTAGCGGGATCGGGGGCAGATACGCAGTATTTT
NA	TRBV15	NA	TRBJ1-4	CATSRDGPGQPNEKLFF	TGTGCCACCAGCAGAGATGGACCCGGACAGCCTAATGAAAAACTGTTTTTT